The next 2 T cell receptor beta chains were all read from a single sample in a study of T cell responses to AZD1222 COVID-19 vaccine. Sequenced by immunoSEQ multiplex PCR; TCRdb stores in-frame clones only, minus some. The table lists tens of thousands of clones, roughly 84% of them singletons. Sequences were derived from peripheral blood, sampled on day 0 of AZD1222 vaccination. These receptors were collected from an adult in good health.

The chain has TRBV20-1 and TRBJ2-1; 9 nucleotides align to TRBD1. The J segment lost 6 bases and the V segment lost 3 bases, leaving 6 bases of the junction unmatched. The V gene's germline CDR1 is DFQATT and CDR2 SNEGSKA (reference sequence). This CDR3 has 14 amino acids. DNA of the CDR3: TGCAGTGCTAGTTTAGTGGACAGGGGCAATGAGCAGTTCTTC. Translated: CSASLVDRGNEQFF.

In the case of this clone: The sample contains more than one DNA sequence encoding this CDR3. This rearrangement joins TRBV9 to TRBJ2-5; no clear D gene. Germline V CDR1 and CDR2: SGDLS, YYNGEE. Trimming stripped 0 bases from V and 2 bases from J, with 8 bases between. The CDR3 runs 14 residues. CDR3 coding DNA: TGTGCCAGCAGCGTAGCTTCAGGACAAGAGACCCAGTACTTC. Protein: CASSVASGQETQYF.